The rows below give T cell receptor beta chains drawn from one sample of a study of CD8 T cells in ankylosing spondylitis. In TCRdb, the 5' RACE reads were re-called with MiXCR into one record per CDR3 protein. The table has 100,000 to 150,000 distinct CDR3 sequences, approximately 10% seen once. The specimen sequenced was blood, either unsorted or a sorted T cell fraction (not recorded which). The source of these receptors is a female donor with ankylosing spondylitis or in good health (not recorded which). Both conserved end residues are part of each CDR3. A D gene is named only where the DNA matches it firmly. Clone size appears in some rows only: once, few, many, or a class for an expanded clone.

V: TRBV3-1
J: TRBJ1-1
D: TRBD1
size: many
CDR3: CASSPRQGGSTEAFF
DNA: TGTGCCAGCAGCCCGCGACAGGGAGGGTCCACTGAAGCTTTCTTT

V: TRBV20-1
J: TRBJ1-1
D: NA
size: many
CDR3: CSARSGKGTEAFF
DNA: TGCAGTGCTAGGTCCGGGAAGGGCACTGAAGCTTTCTTT

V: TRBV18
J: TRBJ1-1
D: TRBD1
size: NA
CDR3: CASSPGTGRSNTEAFF
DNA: TGTGCCAGCTCACCAGGGACAGGGAGATCGAACACTGAAGCTTTCTTT

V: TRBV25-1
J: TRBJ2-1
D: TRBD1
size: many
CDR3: CASRLGTVQFF
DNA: TGTGCCAGCAGACTAGGGACAGTGCAGTTCTTC

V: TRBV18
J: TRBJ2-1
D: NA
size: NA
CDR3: CASSLDSSYNEQFF
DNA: TGTGCCAGCTCACTTGACAGCTCCTACAATGAGCAGTTCTTC

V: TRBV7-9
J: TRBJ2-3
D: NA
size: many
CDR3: CASSSAEADTQYF
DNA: TGTGCCAGCAGCTCCGCAGAGGCAGATACGCAGTATTTT

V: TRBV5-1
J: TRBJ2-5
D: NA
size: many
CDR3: CASNAGVQETQYF
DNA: TGCGCCAGCAATGCCGGGGTCCAAGAGACCCAGTACTTC

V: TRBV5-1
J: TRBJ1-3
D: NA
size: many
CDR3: CASSSNQGAGNTIYF
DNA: TGCGCCAGCAGCTCGAACCAGGGAGCTGGAAACACCATATATTTT

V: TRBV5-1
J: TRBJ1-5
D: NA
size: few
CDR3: CASSEGLNQPQHF
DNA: TGCGCCAGCAGCGAGGGTCTCAATCAGCCCCAGCATTTT

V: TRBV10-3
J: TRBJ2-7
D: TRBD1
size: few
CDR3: CAISETGPGQGFYEQYF
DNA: TGTGCCATCAGTGAGACTGGGCCGGGACAGGGATTCTACGAGCAGTACTTC

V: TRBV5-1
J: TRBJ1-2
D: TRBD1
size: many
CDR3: CASGTGPAFNYGYTF
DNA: TGCGCCAGCGGGACAGGACCAGCTTTTAACTATGGCTACACCTTC

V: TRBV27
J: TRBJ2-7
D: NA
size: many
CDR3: CASRGLREQYF
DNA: TGTGCCAGTCGAGGTCTCCGCGAGCAGTACTTC

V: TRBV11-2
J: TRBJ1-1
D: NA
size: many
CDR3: CASTPQVSNTEAFF
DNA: TGTGCCAGCACGCCCCAGGTTTCGAACACTGAAGCTTTCTTT

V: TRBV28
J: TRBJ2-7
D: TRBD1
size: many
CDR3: CASSFYRGLYEQYF
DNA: TGTGCCAGCAGTTTTTACAGGGGTCTATACGAGCAGTACTTC

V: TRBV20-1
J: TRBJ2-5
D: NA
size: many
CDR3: CSASREEETQYF
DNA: TGCAGTGCTTCTCGCGAGGAAGAGACCCAGTACTTC

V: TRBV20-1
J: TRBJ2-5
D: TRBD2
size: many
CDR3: CSASLAGQTQYF
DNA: TGCAGTGCTAGTCTAGCGGGACAGACCCAGTACTTC

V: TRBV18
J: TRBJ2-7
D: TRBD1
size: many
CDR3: CASSPTKGQEPYEQYF
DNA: TGTGCCAGCTCACCAACGAAGGGACAGGAGCCCTACGAGCAGTACTTC

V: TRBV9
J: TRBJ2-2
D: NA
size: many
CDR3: CASSKHQNTGELFF
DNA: TGTGCCAGCAGCAAACACCAGAACACCGGGGAGCTGTTTTTT

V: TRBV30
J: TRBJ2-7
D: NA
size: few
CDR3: CAWTGQGGNYEQYF
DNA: TGTGCCTGGACGGGGCAGGGGGGAAATTACGAGCAGTACTTC

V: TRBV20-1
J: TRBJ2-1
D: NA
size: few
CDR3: CSARDSEDQTWLFF
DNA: TGCAGTGCTAGAGATTCGGAGGATCAAACTTGGCTGTTCTTC

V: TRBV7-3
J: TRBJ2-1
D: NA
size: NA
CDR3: CASSLGVSPNEQFF
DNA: TGTGCCAGCAGTCTGGGGGTTTCCCCCAATGAGCAGTTCTTC

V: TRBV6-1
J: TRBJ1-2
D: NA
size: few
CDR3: CASSEGRGGNYGYTF
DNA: TGTGCCAGCAGTGAGGGCCGGGGAGGCAACTATGGCTACACCTTC

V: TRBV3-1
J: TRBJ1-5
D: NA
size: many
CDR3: CASSILGQGQPQHF
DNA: TGTGCCAGCAGCATCCTCGGGCAGGGACAGCCCCAGCATTTT

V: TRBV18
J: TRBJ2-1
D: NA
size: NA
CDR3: CASSSEGAYSYNEQFF
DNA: TGTGCCAGCTCGTCGGAGGGAGCGTACTCCTACAATGAGCAGTTCTTC

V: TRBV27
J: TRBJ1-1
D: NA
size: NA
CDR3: CASSLPSRKNTEAFF
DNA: TGTGCCAGCAGTTTACCTTCCAGAAAGAACACTGAAGCTTTCTTT

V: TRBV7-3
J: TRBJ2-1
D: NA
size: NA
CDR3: CAGSQTRAGYNEQFF
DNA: TGTGCCGGCAGCCAAACGCGGGCCGGCTACAATGAGCAGTTCTTC

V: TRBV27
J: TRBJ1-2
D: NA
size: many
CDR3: CASSSGYYGYTF
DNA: TGTGCCAGCAGTTCTGGCTACTATGGCTACACCTTC

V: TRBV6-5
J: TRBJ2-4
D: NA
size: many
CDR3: CASSYGKGSNIQYF
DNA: TGTGCCAGCAGTTACGGAAAGGGATCAAACATTCAGTACTTC

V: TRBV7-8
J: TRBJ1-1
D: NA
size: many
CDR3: CASSLGNLNTEAFF
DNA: TGTGCCAGCAGCTTGGGGAACCTGAACACTGAAGCTTTCTTT

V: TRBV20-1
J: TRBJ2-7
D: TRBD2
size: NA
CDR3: CSARDISSGRHEQYF
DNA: TGCAGTGCTAGAGATATATCTAGCGGGCGACACGAGCAGTACTTC

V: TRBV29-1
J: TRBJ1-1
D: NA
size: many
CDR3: CSVATANTEAFF
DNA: TGCAGCGTTGCGACAGCCAACACTGAAGCTTTCTTT

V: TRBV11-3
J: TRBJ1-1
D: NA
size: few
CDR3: CASSPQPGSEAFF
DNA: TGTGCCAGCAGCCCTCAACCTGGGTCTGAAGCTTTCTTT

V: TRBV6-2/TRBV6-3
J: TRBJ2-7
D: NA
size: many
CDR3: CASSWQTVYEQYF
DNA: TGTGCCAGCAGTTGGCAGACCGTTTACGAGCAGTACTTC

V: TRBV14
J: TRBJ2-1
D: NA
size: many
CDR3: CASSQDLGGTYNEQFF
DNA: TGTGCCAGCAGCCAAGATTTGGGGGGAACCTACAATGAGCAGTTCTTC

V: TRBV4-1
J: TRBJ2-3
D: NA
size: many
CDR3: CASSQDGWGEQYF
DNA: TGCGCCAGCAGCCAGGACGGCTGGGGCGAGCAGTATTTT

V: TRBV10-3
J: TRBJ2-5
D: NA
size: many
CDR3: CATGTAEETQYF
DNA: TGTGCCACTGGGACCGCTGAAGAGACCCAGTACTTC

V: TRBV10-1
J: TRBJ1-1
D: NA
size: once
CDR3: CASSEDASRRTEAFF
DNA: TGCGCCAGCAGTGAGGACGCATCCCGGAGAACTGAAGCTTTCTTT

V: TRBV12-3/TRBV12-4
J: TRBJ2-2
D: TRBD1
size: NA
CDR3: CASSLTGTGSTGELFF
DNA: TGTGCCAGCAGTTTAACCGGGACAGGGAGTACCGGGGAGCTGTTTTTT

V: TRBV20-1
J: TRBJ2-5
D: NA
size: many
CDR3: CSETPGIEETQYF
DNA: TGCAGTGAAACCCCAGGGATTGAAGAGACCCAGTACTTC

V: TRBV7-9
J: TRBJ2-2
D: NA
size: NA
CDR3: CASSLSGTPGELFF
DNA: TGTGCCAGCAGCTTATCTGGGACCCCCGGGGAGCTGTTTTTT

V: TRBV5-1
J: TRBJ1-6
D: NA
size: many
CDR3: CASSLGTGNNSPLHF
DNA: TGCGCCAGCAGCTTAGGCACAGGGAATAATTCACCCCTCCACTTT

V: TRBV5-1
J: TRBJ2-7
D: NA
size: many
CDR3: CASSVDNSYEQYF
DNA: TGCGCCAGCAGCGTAGACAACTCCTACGAGCAGTACTTC

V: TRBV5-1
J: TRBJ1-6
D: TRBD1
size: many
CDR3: CASSLGPRDRALRVSPLHF
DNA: TGCGCCAGCAGCCTCGGCCCACGGGACAGGGCCCTCAGGGTTTCACCCCTCCACTTT

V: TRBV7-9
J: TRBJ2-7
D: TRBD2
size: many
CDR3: CASSTKGLANEQYF
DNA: TGTGCCAGCAGCACCAAGGGACTAGCAAACGAGCAGTACTTC

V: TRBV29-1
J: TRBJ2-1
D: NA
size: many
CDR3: CSVGHQGTGGEQFF
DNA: TGCAGCGTTGGCCACCAGGGGACGGGGGGTGAGCAGTTCTTC

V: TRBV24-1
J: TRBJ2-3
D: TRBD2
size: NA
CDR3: CATSDYGLAGYADTQYF
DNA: TGTGCCACCAGTGATTACGGACTAGCGGGATACGCAGATACGCAGTATTTT

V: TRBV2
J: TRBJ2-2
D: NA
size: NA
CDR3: CASSEELTGTGELFF
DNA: TGTGCCAGCAGTGAAGAGCTAACGGGGACCGGGGAGCTGTTTTTT

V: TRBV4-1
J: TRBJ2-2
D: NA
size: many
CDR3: CASSQEVLGGRELFF
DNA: TGCGCCAGCAGCCAAGAGGTTCTGGGGGGCAGGGAGCTGTTTTTT

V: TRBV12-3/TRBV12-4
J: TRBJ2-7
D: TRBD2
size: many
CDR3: CASSPPTSGRGSYEQYF
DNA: TGTGCCAGCAGTCCACCGACTAGCGGGAGGGGATCCTACGAGCAGTACTTC

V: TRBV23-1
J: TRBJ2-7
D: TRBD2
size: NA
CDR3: CASSLRTSGTYEQYF
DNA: TGCGCCAGCAGTCTGCGGACTAGCGGAACCTACGAGCAGTACTTC

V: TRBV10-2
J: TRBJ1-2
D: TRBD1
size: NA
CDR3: CASSDRRDRGSNYGYTF
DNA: TGCGCCAGCAGTGACCGCCGGGACAGGGGGTCGAACTATGGCTACACCTTC

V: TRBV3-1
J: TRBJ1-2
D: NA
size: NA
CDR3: CASSQPGHPNYGYTF
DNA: TGTGCCAGCAGCCAGCCGGGACACCCTAACTATGGCTACACCTTC